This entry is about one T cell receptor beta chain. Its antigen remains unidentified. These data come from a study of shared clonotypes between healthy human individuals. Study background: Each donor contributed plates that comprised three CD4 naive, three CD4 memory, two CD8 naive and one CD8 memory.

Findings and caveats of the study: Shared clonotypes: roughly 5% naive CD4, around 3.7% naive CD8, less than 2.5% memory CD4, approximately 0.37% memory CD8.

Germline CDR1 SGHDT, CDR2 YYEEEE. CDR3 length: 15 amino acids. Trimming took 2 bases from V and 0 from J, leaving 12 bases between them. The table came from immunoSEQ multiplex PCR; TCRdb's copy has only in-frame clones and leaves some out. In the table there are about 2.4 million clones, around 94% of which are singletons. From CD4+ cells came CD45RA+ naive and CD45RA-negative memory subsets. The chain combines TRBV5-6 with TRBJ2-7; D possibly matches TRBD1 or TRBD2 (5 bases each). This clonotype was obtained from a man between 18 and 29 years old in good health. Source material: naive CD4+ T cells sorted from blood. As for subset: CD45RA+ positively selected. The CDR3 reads CASSFWGTVSYEQYF. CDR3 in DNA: TGTGCCAGCAGCTTTTGGGGGACGGTCTCCTACGAGCAGTACTTC. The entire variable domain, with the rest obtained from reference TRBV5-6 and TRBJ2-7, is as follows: DAGVTQSPTHLIKTRGQQVTLRCSPKSGHDTVSWYQQALGQGPQFIFQYYEEEERQRGNFPDRFSGHQFPNYSSELNVNALLLGDSALYLCASSFWGTVSYEQYFGPGTRLTVT.